Sequencing of this T cell receptor (beta chain) was carried out in a study of control samples from healthy donors and cancer patients. TCRdb's table, derived via immunoSEQ multiplex PCR, lists solely in-frame clones and lacks some. The sample includes roughly 30,000 clones, approximately 90% of them seen just once. CDR1 and CDR2 (germline): MGHRA, YSYEKL. V was trimmed by 0 bases and J by 4 bases, leaving 11 bases between them. CDR3 length equals 15 residues. The sample consisted of PBMCs. The TCR originated in a woman aged 40 to 50 with lung cancer. V and J are TRBV4-1 and TRBJ2-3; D possibly corresponds to TRBD1 (6 bases). Here the CDR3 reads CASSQEPQGPDTQYF. The CDR3 DNA reads TGCGCCAGCAGCCAAGAACCCCAGGGGCCAGATACGCAGTATTTT.